This T cell receptor beta chain was identified during a study of T cell responses to AZD1222 COVID-19 vaccine. About this clone: Its antigen remains unidentified.

Study-wide results and caveats: Seropositive at baseline were only a handful of AZD1222 recipients. Across spike, vaccine-associated CD4 TCRs were found, dominant at 160-218 and 743-854.

CDR3 size: 15 residues. V shed 3 bases and J shed 2 bases, with 11 bases lying between them. Per germline, CDR1 KGHSH and CDR2 LQKENI. TCRdb keeps only in-frame clones here, not all; method: immunoSEQ multiplex PCR. The sample records over 130,000 clones, almost 95% being singletons. The origin of this receptor is an adult who received the AZD1222 COVID-19 vaccine. Sequencing used peripheral blood, obtained 28 days after the second AZD1222 dose. The genes are TRBV18 and TRBJ2-1; possible D gene TRBD2, 6 bases. The CDR3: CASSPTSRTYNEQFF. CDR3 DNA sequence: TGTGCCAGCTCACCGACTAGTAGAACCTACAATGAGCAGTTCTTC.